This note documents a single T cell receptor (beta chain) sequence. Its cognate antigen has yet to be identified. No clone much larger than this one lies a single base away; base qualities are absent. Each donor gave one peripheral blood draw, averaging about 120 mL, which was collected into heparinised tubes. Naive, central memory, regulatory and stem cell-like memory CD4+ T cells were sorted on a BD FACSAria II using a panel including CD45RO, CCR7, CD25, CD127, CD95 and CD27. A purity above 95% was achieved for all sorted populations. PBMCs were separated immediately by Lymphoprep density gradient centrifugation and were stained directly, without being cultured. So that batch effects would be minimized, each experiment stained and sorted samples in pairs, pairing one healthy donor with one patient. These data come from a study of beta chain features in type 1 diabetes listed by TCRdb under 2018. About the investigation overall: Mean age, gender distribution, total cell number and subset yield did not differ between patients and healthy donors. Whereas all 28 donors provided naive and central memory subsets, regulatory and stem cell-like memory subsets were isolated from just 8 patients and roughly eight healthy donors. A total of roughly 100 million sorted cells were examined across all samples, and RNA yield correlated strongly with the number of cells per subset. The study compared the TCRB repertoires of sorted circulating CD4+ T cell subsets in recently diagnosed type 1 diabetes patients with those in matched healthy donors.

Measured from the cysteine to the phenylalanine, the CDR3 is 15 residues long. The entry retains the CDR3 DNA only, 45 bases that are in frame from base 1. From a lookup of the germline V gene (reference sequence), CDR1 and CDR2 are SEHNR and FQNEAQ. Unmatched junction bases come to 3, with V trimmed by 1 base and J by 3 bases. Here is what the overall study found, with its caveats: Shorter templates might be favored by PCR, yet because patient and control samples were amplified and corrected together, any such skew would affect both groups equally. Sequencing cDNA rather than genomic DNA could over-represent highly expressing activated cells, although activation and CD3 levels did not differ between groups. HLA sub-analyses involved small numbers of individuals, so any influence of HLA type on TCRB rearrangement remained unresolved. Naive, central memory and regulatory TCRB repertoires appeared more similar among patients than among healthy donors. At VDJ recombination sites, patients with type 1 diabetes made fewer insertions and deleted more nucleotides, a pattern implying thymic rearrangement abnormalities. In all four CD4+ subsets, TCRB CDR3 length was moderately but significantly shorter in type 1 diabetes patients.

The High Capacity cDNA Reverse Transcription Kit was used to reverse transcribe all of the isolated RNA, meaning that expressed TCRB transcripts were what got sequenced. Deep immunoSEQ sequencing was performed on naive, central memory and regulatory T cell samples, with an average of about 3.57 million total reads per sample. Sorted cells were lysed in RLT buffer, and RNA was extracted using DNase-treated RNeasy Micro or Mini kits according to cell number. To prevent cross-contamination, every cell subset was processed on its own, while patient and healthy donor samples were processed together. The immunoSEQ multiplex PCR was used to amplify TCRB sequences from cDNA, yielding 87-bp fragments that span the CDR3 region. Amplicons were sequenced on the Illumina HiSeq platform. The paper's processing steps were these. PCR bias was corrected computationally using synthetic template baselines, and reads within Hamming distance 2 were collapsed, with unmergeable singletons discarded. Reads were aligned against IMGT to assign V, D and J genes, CDR3 length and insertions or deletions at six rearrangement sites. Within each subset, clonotype counts were normalized to the number of sorted cells before true diversity and Gini coefficients were calculated with the tcR R package. The overlap coefficient, calculated on TCRB nucleotide sequences, was used to quantify repertoire sharing. TCRdb mirrors the immuneACCESS table, restricted to in-frame sequences. Some clones are absent from its copies; in checked studies, under half trace to an unresolved V gene, and the reason for the others is unknown. For V, J and clone size, that table is used; D and trimming come from the DNA. This sample is represented by 150,000 or so clones; roughly 10% of them were singletons. In total, the top ten clones hold approximately 0.65% of the sample.

This clonotype was obtained from a woman in her forties in good health. The rearranged segments are TRBV7-9 and TRBJ2-3; TRBD2 matches 8 bases in the middle. The sample comprised central memory CD4+ T cells from blood. The DNA sequence is given as TGTGCCAGCAGCTTAGAGGCGGGGGGAACAGATACGCAGTATTTT. The translation is CASSLEAGGTDTQYF. Outside the CDR3, residues come from the reference TRBV7-9 and TRBJ2-3 proteins, so the full variable domain is: DTGVSQNPRHKITKRGQNVTFRCDPISEHNRLYWYRQTLGQGPEFLTYFQNEAQLEKSRLLSDRFSAERPKGSFSTLEIQRTEQGDSAMYLCASSLEAGGTDTQYFGPGTRLTVL.